The text below deals with one TCR beta chain. Using immunoSEQ multiplex PCR, the repertoire was profiled, and TCRdb retains in-frame clones only, with some absent. The repertoire holds tens of thousands of clones, with around nine tenths as singletons. Germline-derived CDR1 and CDR2 are SNHLY and FYNNEI. The CDR3 contains 14 residues. Trimming left V 6 bases short and J 3 bases short, with 12 bases between. This specimen belongs to a study of OX40 agonist ivuxolimab in advanced cancers. The chain links TRBV2 to TRBJ1-5, with D perhaps TRBD1 (6 bases). Sample: CD4+ or CD8+ T cells sorted from blood, taken in a trial of the OX40 agonist ivuxolimab. This receptor was obtained from an adult with an advanced solid tumor such as melanoma, head and neck, liver or kidney cancer. In DNA form, the CDR3 reads TGTGCCAGCAGGTCAGGGGTCGCCAATCAGCCCCAGCATTTT. Translated, it gives CASRSGVANQPQHF.